The next 21 T cell receptor beta chains were all read from a single sample in a study of cytomegalovirus exposure and HLA in healthy donors. PCR amplification relied on 60 Vbeta primers (plus 13 Jbeta primers). Only in-frame clones appear in the TCRdb table, and some are missing; sequencing was by immunoSEQ multiplex PCR. Recorded for this sample: under 100,000 clones. The sample consisted of PBMCs. These receptors all come from a woman in her twenties or thirties in good health and CMV-seronegative.

The rearrangement uses TRBV5-5 and TRBJ2-2; no clear D gene. Trimming removed 1 base from V and 1 base from J, with 5 bases in between. The CDR3 consists of 14 residues. The germline CDR1 and CDR2 sequences are SGHKS and YYEKEE (reference sequence). The CDR3 protein is CASSLSGNTGELFF. CDR3 DNA: TGTGCCAGCAGCTTGTCCGGGAACACCGGGGAGCTGTTTTTT.

The V and J genes are TRBV27 and TRBJ2-4; 7 bases match TRBD1. V shed 2 bases, J shed 0 bases, and the junction held 4 bases outside the gene matches. Germline V gene sequence: CDR1 MNHEY, CDR2 SMNVEV (reference sequence). This CDR3 is 16 amino acids long. This CDR3 reads CASSLGQGVAKNIQYF. The DNA for the CDR3 is TGTGCCAGCAGTTTAGGGCAGGGGGTAGCCAAAAACATTCAGTACTTC.

CDR3 bases: TGTGCCAGCAGCGTACAGGGGGGGGGCACAGATACGCAGTATTTT. It yields the protein CASSVQGGGTDTQYF. This sequence joins TRBV7-2 and TRBJ2-3; D may be TRBD1 (8 bases). V shed 5 bases and J shed 1 base, with 13 bases lying between them. The CDR3 spans 15 residues. Germline V gene lookup returns CDR1 SGHTA and CDR2 FQGNSA.

The chain uses TRBV28 and TRBJ1-5, with D unresolved. The CDR3 is 15 amino acids. In germline, CDR1 is MDHEN, CDR2 SYDVKM. The germline V and J ends were trimmed by 2 bases and 7 bases, with 15 bases remaining between them. The CDR3 is CASSLPRERGQPQHF. The CDR3 DNA reads as TGTGCCAGCAGTTTACCCCGGGAGAGAGGGCAGCCCCAGCATTTT.

Concerning this clone itself: In the same sample, other DNA sequences code for this CDR3. The chain employs TRBV5-1 and TRBJ1-5; D is possibly TRBD1 (6 bases). Per the germline V gene, CDR1 is SGHRS and CDR2 is YFSETQ. This CDR3 comprises 16 residues. V lost 0 bases and J 2 bases, leaving 12 bases between the germline ends. The CDR3, as DNA: TGCGCCAGCAGCTTGGAAGGCGGGGGCGGCAATCAGCCCCAGCATTTT. Translated, it gives CASSLEGGGGNQPQHF.

V and J are TRBV9 and TRBJ1-5; a possible D gene is TRBD1 (6 bases). The CDR3 has 16 amino acids. The V end lost 6 bases, the J end lost 4 bases, and 20 bases lay between the germline ends. Germline assignment: CDR1 SGDLS and CDR2 YYNGEE. The CDR3 bases are TGTGCCAGCACTAGAGGCGCGGGGGGCGAGAATCAGCCCCAGCATTTT. Protein: CASTRGAGGENQPQHF.

The CDR3 protein is CASSSGVQDTQYF. Written as DNA, the CDR3 is TGTGCCAGCAGTTCGGGGGTGCAAGATACGCAGTATTTT. V is TRBV6-5 and J is TRBJ2-3; D possibly corresponds to TRBD2 (6 bases). V shed 4 bases and J shed 5 bases, with 10 bases lying between them. CDR3 size: 13 residues. Germline values: CDR1 MNHEY, CDR2 SVGAGI.

The CDR3 DNA is TGCAGCGTTGAAGCCGTGTGGCGGGAAGAGACCCAGTACTTC. Its translation: CSVEAVWREETQYF. V usage is TRBV29-1 and J usage is TRBJ2-5; a possible D gene is TRBD2 (5 bases). V lost 1 base, J lost 3 bases, and 12 bases lay in between. The length of the CDR3 is 14 residues. The germline CDR1 and CDR2 sequences are SQVTM and ANQGSEA.

The chain combines TRBV28 with TRBJ2-7; D is possibly TRBD2 (5 bases). V gave up 1 base and J gave up 0 bases, with 13 bases separating them. The CDR3 has 16 amino acids. Germline V CDR1 and CDR2: MDHEN, SYDVKM. CDR3 nucleotides: TGTGCCAGCAGTTTATTGGTGGGGAGAAACTCCTACGAGCAGTACTTC. Its protein product is CASSLLVGRNSYEQYF.

The rearrangement uses TRBV30 and TRBJ1-2, with a weak D call TRBD1 (6 bases). This CDR3 region has 15 residues. V was trimmed by 0 bases and J by 8 bases, leaving 19 bases between them. Germline lookup yields CDR1 GTSNPN and CDR2 SVGIG (reference sequence). CDR3 protein: CAWSVEAGALWGYTF. The CDR3 DNA follows: TGTGCCTGGAGTGTAGAGGCAGGGGCCCTGTGGGGCTACACCTTC.

This chain connects TRBV28 to TRBJ1-5; weak D call: TRBD1 (5 bases). V was trimmed by 3 bases and J by 6 bases, leaving 12 bases between them. This CDR3 has 14 amino acids. Germline V gives CDR1 MDHEN, CDR2 SYDVKM. This chain's CDR3 is CASSLGGEAQPQHF. CDR3 sequence (DNA): TGTGCCAGCAGTTTGGGGGGTGAGGCTCAGCCCCAGCATTTT.

This sequence joins TRBV10-3 and TRBJ2-7; D is perhaps TRBD2 (6 bases). Germline lookup yields CDR1 ENHRY and CDR2 SYGVKD. The CDR3 loop spans 13 amino acids. Deletions cut 6 bases from V and 7 bases from J, with 16 bases between. The CDR3 reads CAIRREPSGEQYF. Here the CDR3 DNA reads TGTGCCATCAGACGGGAGCCCTCGGGGGAGCAGTACTTC.

This chain links TRBV27 with TRBJ1-5; D not certain. Trimming shortened V by 5 bases and J by 6 bases, and 14 bases separated the two germline ends. Germline CDR1 MNHEY, CDR2 SMNVEV (reference sequence). The CDR3 spans 14 residues. The CDR3 DNA reads TGTGCCAGCAGTGCAGATCGTAGGAGTCAGCCCCAGCATTTT. The encoded protein is CASSADRRSQPQHF.

The chain couples TRBV10-2 to TRBJ2-1; 16 bases fit TRBD2. In germline, CDR1 is WSHSY, CDR2 SAAADI. With 6 bases clipped from V and 8 bases from J, the junction kept 4 bases outside the gene matches. The CDR3 has 15 residues. In DNA form, the CDR3 reads TGCGCCAGCAGCGGGACTAGCGGGGGGGCCGATGAGCAGTTCTTC. The encoded protein is CASSGTSGGADEQFF.

As regards this clone: Additional DNA sequences in this sample encode the identical CDR3. Here the CDR3 DNA reads TGTGCCAGCAGCCAAGATCTCAATCAGCCCCAGCATTTT. Residues: CASSQDLNQPQHF. The chain recombines TRBV4-2 with TRBJ1-5; D is unresolved. This CDR3 has 13 residues. Germline V gene data show CDR1 as LGHNA and CDR2 as YNFKEQ. Trimming left V 0 bases short and J 3 bases short, with 3 bases between.

J is TRBJ2-3 and V is TRBV4-1, with a weak D call TRBD2 (6 bases). The CDR3 extends over 16 amino acids. Germline values: CDR1 MGHRA, CDR2 YSYEKL. V dropped 3 bases and J dropped 0 bases, with 13 bases sitting between them. The CDR3 loop reads CASSQASGTSTDTQYF. CDR3 in DNA: TGCGCCAGCAGCCAGGCCTCCGGGACTAGCACAGATACGCAGTATTTT.

This chain connects TRBV4-1 to TRBJ2-7, with TRBD1 identical over 10 bases. Germline CDR1 MGHRA, CDR2 YSYEKL. CDR3 length: 16 residues. Trimming at V came to 3 bases and at J to 0 bases, leaving 5 bases not matched to a gene. CDR3 nucleotide sequence: TGCGCCAGCAGCCAGCCCGGGACAGGGGTCTCCTACGAGCAGTACTTC. Translation: CASSQPGTGVSYEQYF.

The J gene is TRBJ2-3, the V gene TRBV9; TRBD2 matches 12 bases. CDR3 size: 16 residues. Germline V gene sequence: CDR1 SGDLS, CDR2 YYNGEE. V gave up 3 bases and J gave up 5 bases; unmatched junction bases: 7. The CDR3 region is CASSADRLAGVDTQYF. The CDR3 nucleotides read TGTGCCAGCAGCGCCGACCGACTAGCGGGGGTAGATACGCAGTATTTT.

The chain joins TRBV6-6 to TRBJ2-2, with TRBD2 matching 8 bases. This CDR3 spans 14 amino acids. V dropped 5 bases and J dropped 6; count of bases not matched to a gene: 5. Germline V CDR1 and CDR2: MNHNY, SVGAGI (reference sequence). The CDR3 DNA follows: TGTGCCAGCAGTCCGTCCGGGAGGGCCGGGGAGCTGTTTTTT. Protein: CASSPSGRAGELFF.

The J gene is TRBJ1-5, the V gene TRBV19, with 10 nucleotides matching TRBD1. The ends lost 6 bases at V and 6 bases at J; junction bases unmatched: 5. The CDR3 covers 14 residues. CDR1 and CDR2 from the germline V gene are LNHDA and SQIVND (reference sequence). CDR3 sequence: CASRDRGLSQPQHF. In DNA, the CDR3 is TGTGCCAGTAGGGACAGGGGGTTAAGTCAGCCCCAGCATTTT.

The CDR3 DNA reads TGTGCCACCAGCAGAGTCAGGACTAGCGGGACCTACGAGCAGTACTTC. As protein: CATSRVRTSGTYEQYF. The rearrangement joins TRBV15 to TRBJ2-7; TRBD2 agrees at 12 bases. Trimming cost V 1 base and J 2 bases; bases outside gene matches: 3. The CDR3 extends over 16 amino acids. Per the germline V gene, CDR1 is LNHNV and CDR2 is YYDKDF (reference sequence).